In this sample, the clone carrying this TCR beta chain turned up a few times. The antigen remains unidentified. MiXCR was run by TCRdb on the RT-PCR reads, yielding one entry per CDR3 protein. The table has about 700,000 distinct CDR3 sequences, roughly 13% seen once. The data derive from a study of response to subunit inactivated influenza vaccine. Looked up from germline, CDR1 is LGHNA and CDR2 is YNFKEQ. The CDR3 is made up of 15 amino acids. V lost 5 bases, J lost 8 bases, and 18 bases lay in between. Whole-study results and caveats: The authors suggested that every seasonal influenza vaccination recruits few new T cells.

The source of this sequence is a man aged 50 to 59 who received an inactivated influenza vaccine. The chain couples TRBV4-2 to TRBJ1-4, with TRBD1 as a possible D gene (5 bases). Sequencing used PBMCs from blood, obtained 14 days before vaccination. CDR3 residues: CASSVREGEAEKLFF. CDR3 nucleotides: TGTGCCAGCAGCGTCAGGGAAGGTGAGGCAGAAAAACTGTTTTTT.